This T cell receptor (beta chain) was sequenced in a study of CD8 T cells in Susac syndrome. Study at large: Among the sequenced Susac syndrome patients, roughly six had active disease while under ten were in remission. Blood was drawn from patients with Susac syndrome. At that point, they were therapy-naive, on corticosteroids, or on intravenous immunoglobulin alone. Whole-study findings and limits: The authors acknowledged that their TCR sequencing and HLA analysis involved a relatively small number of individuals.

When the RNA was reverse transcribed, random hexamers were used with an input of roughly 0.5 to 1 ug. TCRdb processed the immunoSEQ multiplex PCR reads anew with MiXCR; each CDR3 protein has one entry. The data hold about 180,000 distinct CDR3 sequences, with around 94% observed a single time. Regarding this clonotype: Its antigen remains unidentified.

FACS was used to enrich TEMRA cells, whereas the CD8+ and CD4+ T cells were obtained by negative isolation. CDR1 and CDR2 from the germline V gene are SGHTA and FQGNSA. The CDR3 is made up of 14 amino acids. Trimming removed 2 bases at V and 4 bases at J, with 9 bases between. The origin of this receptor is a human donor with Susac syndrome. The V and J genes are TRBV7-2 and TRBJ1-5, with no clear D. Material: CD4+ T cells from PBMCs. CDR3 region: CASSLSVRNQPQHF. CDR3 DNA: TGTGCCAGCAGCTTATCGGTCAGAAATCAGCCCCAGCATTTT.